This entry describes one TCR beta chain. Antigen: not known. The read ends 3 residues early relative to the CDR3; the germline J gene fills the gap. The sample comes from a study of T cells in women clearing cervical HPV infection. In the study overall: Blood came at first lesion visit for cases, post-clearance for controls. Study-wide results and limits: Richness plus V gene abundances separated cases from controls with AUC around 0.8.

Germline CDR1 reads KGHSH; CDR2 reads LQKENI. The CDR3 covers 16 residues. V lost 1 base and J 3 bases, leaving 16 bases between the germline ends. Genomic DNA, averaging 1200 ng per sample, yielded TCR beta CDR3 via immunoSEQ. Sequencing used immunoSEQ multiplex PCR; TCRdb keeps in-frame clones, though not all of them. The sample table includes roughly 50,000 clones. The sequenced sample consisted of blood buffy coat. This sequence was found in a woman aged 18-70 years with a cervical HPV16 infection that either progressed to CIN3+ or cleared (not recorded which). The J gene is TRBJ2-7, the V gene TRBV18, with D unclear. Partial CDR3 DNA: TGTGCCAGCTCACCACAGAAACACAGAACCTACTACGAG. This encodes CASSPQKHRTYYE. The full CDR3 protein is CASSPQKHRTYYEQYF.